The 22 T cell receptor beta chains below were found in one sample sequenced in a study of blood T cell repertoires in COVID-19. Data came from immunoSEQ multiplex PCR; TCRdb stores just in-frame clones and leaves some out. Of roughly 330,000 clones listed, around 89% are singletons. The specimen sequenced was peripheral blood. These receptors were taken from a man aged 18 to 29 who had recovered from COVID-19.

This chain joins TRBV11-3 and TRBJ2-2; 12 bases are a match to TRBD1. This CDR3 has 17 amino acids. Germline V gene sequence: CDR1 SGHNT, CDR2 YENEEA. The ends lost 11 bases at V and 5 bases at J; junction bases unmatched: 15. CDR3 sequence: CASKPGTGGDGTGELFF. As DNA, the CDR3 is TGTGCCTCCAAACCCGGGACAGGGGGCGATGGAACCGGGGAGCTGTTTTTT.

This clone was seen a single time. The gene calls are TRBV7-3 and TRBJ2-1; 8 positions agree with TRBD2. The germline V gene encodes CDR1 SGHTA and CDR2 FQGTGA. The length of the CDR3 is 14 residues. The V segment lost 1 base and the J segment 8 bases; nucleotides outside the gene matches: 4. CDR3: CASSLNRGGYEQFF. The CDR3 DNA follows: TGTGCCAGCAGCTTAAACCGGGGGGGCTATGAGCAGTTCTTC.

The CDR3 region is CASSRTGGDTEAFF. As DNA, the CDR3 is TGTGCCAGCAGCCGGACAGGGGGCGACACTGAAGCTTTCTTT. The chain uses TRBV3-1 (or the pseudogene TRBV3-2) and TRBJ1-1, with 11 bases matching TRBD1. Germline-derived CDR1 and CDR2 are LGHDT and YNNKEL (reference sequence). The CDR3 has 14 residues. The junction had 1 base not matched to a gene; V was cut back by 4 bases and J by 3 bases.

J is TRBJ1-2 and V is TRBV6-2 or TRBV6-3; D is unclear. V was shortened by 2 bases and J by 4 bases, with 17 bases between the two germline ends. This CDR3 comprises 16 residues. CDR1 is MNHEY and CDR2 is SVGEGT in the germline V gene. As DNA, the CDR3 is TGTGCCAGCAGTTACCGTCTACCTACGGGTCCCTATGGCTACACCTTC. This encodes CASSYRLPTGPYGYTF.

The chain recombines TRBV6-5 with TRBJ1-3; no firm D call. V was trimmed by 7 bases and J by 0 bases, leaving 13 bases between them. CDR1 is MNHEY, CDR2 SVGAGI, per germline. This CDR3 comprises 15 residues. CDR3 DNA sequence: TGTGCCAGCAACACTCGACACCACTCTGGAAACACCATATATTTT. Its translation is CASNTRHHSGNTIYF.

The V call is TRBV7-6, the J call TRBJ2-1; D remains unclear. With 1 base removed from V and 4 bases from J, the gap between germline ends came to 17 bases. CDR3 length: 17 amino acids. The germline V gene has CDR1 SGHVS and CDR2 FNYEAQ. The CDR3, as DNA: TGTGCCAGCAGCTTAGACTCTGCGGCCCTAAGGTACAATGAGCAGTTCTTC. Its protein product is CASSLDSAALRYNEQFF.

The chain has TRBV3-1 (or the pseudogene TRBV3-2) and TRBJ1-2; 9 nucleotides agree with TRBD1. The V gene's germline CDR1 is LGHDT and CDR2 YNNKEL (reference sequence). The CDR3 totals 13 residues. The V and J ends lost 4 bases and 8 bases, in that order; junction bases with no gene match: 5. CDR3 DNA sequence: TGTGCCAGCAGCCCCCTGGACAGGGGCGGCTACACCTTC. It translates to CASSPLDRGGYTF.

The genes are TRBV10-2 and TRBJ2-1, with 11 bases lining up with TRBD2. The CDR3 covers 15 residues. Losses at the gene ends were 8 bases for V and 0 bases for J; bases not matched to a gene: 3. Germline V gene sequence: CDR1 WSHSY, CDR2 SAAADI. CDR3: CASETSGSSYNEQFF. In nucleotides, the CDR3 is TGCGCCAGCGAAACTAGCGGGAGCTCCTACAATGAGCAGTTCTTC.

This chain uses TRBV14 with TRBJ2-7; 10 bases align to TRBD1. J was trimmed by 6 bases and V by 2 bases; bases with no gene match: 7. Germline CDR1 is SGHDN and CDR2 is FVKESK. The CDR3 runs to 15 residues. For the CDR3, the DNA is TGTGCCAGCAGCCAAAATTACGGGACAGGGGTCGAGCAGTACTTC. Residues: CASSQNYGTGVEQYF.

V gene TRBV6-1 combines with J gene TRBJ1-3; D ambiguous. This CDR3 has 14 residues. V lost 2 bases and J lost 0, with 5 bases in between. Germline CDR1 MNHNS, CDR2 SASEGT. The DNA for the CDR3 is TGTGCCAGCAGTGAAAACTTCTCTGGAAACACCATATATTTT. Its translation: CASSENFSGNTIYF.

This sequence joins TRBV27 and TRBJ2-3; 7 nucleotides match TRBD2. In germline, CDR1 is MNHEY, CDR2 SMNVEV (reference sequence). J was trimmed by 3 bases and V by 1 base; bases with no gene match: 22. The CDR3 runs to 21 residues. The CDR3 DNA reads as TGTGCCAGCAGTTTATTCTTGGGAGGGCCGTCCCCCCGAACAAGGACAGATACGCAGTATTTT. Protein sequence: CASSLFLGGPSPRTRTDTQYF.

This clone was detected only a few times. V gene TRBV5-6 combines with J gene TRBJ2-1, with no clear D. CDR1 and CDR2 (germline): SGHDT, YYEEEE. V was cut by 5 bases and J by 0 bases, with 12 bases left in between. CDR3 length equals 15 residues. CDR3 in DNA: TGTGCCAGCAGACCGAACAGTTTCTCCTACAATGAGCAGTTCTTC. This sequence encodes CASRPNSFSYNEQFF.

The J gene is TRBJ2-5, the V gene TRBV9, with 10 positions matching TRBD2. Germline V lookup: CDR1 SGDLS, CDR2 YYNGEE. The length of the CDR3 is 17 residues. J lost 5 bases, V lost 4 bases, and 14 bases had no gene match. CDR3 bases: TGTGCCAGCAGCCCCGCGAGACTAGCGGGCCCAAAGGAGACCCAGTACTTC. Its protein is CASSPARLAGPKETQYF.

The chain recombines TRBV29-1 with TRBJ2-3, with 9 bases fitting TRBD2. The CDR3 totals 16 residues. The V and J ends lost 1 base and 3 bases, in that order; junction bases with no gene match: 8. Germline loops: CDR1 SQVTM, CDR2 ANQGSEA. CDR3 protein: CSVEGVVSGSTDTQYF. The CDR3 bases are TGCAGCGTTGAAGGGGTTGTTAGCGGGAGTACAGATACGCAGTATTTT.

The chain joins TRBV28 to TRBJ2-7; TRBD2 matches at 12 bases. CDR3 length equals 18 residues. Germline CDR1 MDHEN, CDR2 SYDVKM. The junction had 9 bases not matched to a gene; V was cut back by 3 bases and J by 0 bases. CDR3 sequence reads: CASSFIQLAGGLSYEQYF. The CDR3 DNA is TGTGCCAGCAGTTTCATCCAACTAGCGGGAGGACTCTCCTACGAGCAGTACTTC.

The chain couples TRBV7-6 to TRBJ2-3; 12 nucleotides match TRBD2. Germline V gives CDR1 SGHVS, CDR2 FNYEAQ. This CDR3 comprises 18 residues. V lost 3 bases and J lost 1; bases outside the gene matches: 8. The DNA for the CDR3 is TGTGCCAGCAGCTTCCGACTAGCGGGAGATTCGGGCACAGATACGCAGTATTTT. Translation gives CASSFRLAGDSGTDTQYF.

This chain connects TRBV4-1 to TRBJ2-7; maybe TRBD1 (5 bases). Trimming cost V 4 bases and J 2 bases, with 9 bases left between them. The CDR3 consists of 13 residues. CDR1 is MGHRA, CDR2 YSYEKL, per germline. The CDR3 nucleotides are TGCGCCAGCAGCCCGAGACAGACCTACGAGCAGTACTTC. Its protein is CASSPRQTYEQYF.

This sequence joins TRBV6-1 and TRBJ2-7; 9 bases map to TRBD1. In germline, CDR1 is MNHNS, CDR2 SASEGT. The CDR3 loop spans 14 amino acids. Trimming removed 1 base from V and 6 bases from J; junction bases left unmatched: 4. The CDR3 nucleotides are TGTGCCAGCAGTGAAGTGGGACAGGGACCCGAGCAGTACTTC. Protein product: CASSEVGQGPEQYF.

The V gene is TRBV25-1, the J gene TRBJ2-3, with TRBD2 matching over 7 bases. The germline V gene has CDR1 MGHDK and CDR2 SYGVNS. CDR3 length: 13 amino acids. Trimming took 4 bases from V and 6 from J; bases not matched to a gene: 4. This CDR3 reads CASSGLAADTQYF. CDR3 in DNA: TGTGCCAGCAGTGGCCTAGCGGCCGATACGCAGTATTTT.

This chain joins TRBV12-3 or TRBV12-4 and TRBJ1-4; 9 bases match TRBD1. Trimming took 6 bases from V and 6 from J; bases not matched to a gene: 2. This CDR3 region has 13 residues. CDR3 nucleotide sequence: TGTGCCAGCAGGAGGGACAGGGATGAAAAACTGTTTTTT. Encoded protein: CASRRDRDEKLFF.

The chain has TRBV27 and TRBJ2-4; TRBD2 aligns across 8 bases. Germline V gives CDR1 MNHEY, CDR2 SMNVEV (reference sequence). CDR3 length: 14 amino acids. V shed 3 bases, J shed 3 bases, and the junction held 1 base outside the gene matches. The CDR3 sequence: CASSFAGGKNIQYF. The CDR3 DNA follows: TGTGCCAGCAGTTTCGCGGGGGGCAAAAACATTCAGTACTTC.

The chain uses TRBV27 and TRBJ2-6; TRBD1 matches 7 bases. The CDR3 runs to 19 residues. Germline V gene sequence: CDR1 MNHEY, CDR2 SMNVEV (reference sequence). The junction had 13 bases not matched to a gene; V was cut back by 4 bases and J by 1 base. CDR3 sequence: CASSYILQGRTSGANVLTF. The DNA for the CDR3 is TGTGCCAGCAGTTATATCCTACAGGGGCGGACTTCTGGGGCCAACGTCCTGACTTTC.